The 18 T cell receptor beta chains reported below all come from one sample, sequenced in a study of cytomegalovirus exposure and HLA in healthy donors. The PCR contained 60 Vbeta and 13 Jbeta primers. Assay: immunoSEQ multiplex PCR; the TCRdb copy retains only in-frame clones and omits some. There are 120,000 or so clones in the sample; around 78% occur only once, and roughly 6.1% lies in the top ten. The sequenced sample consisted of PBMCs. These receptors were obtained from a woman aged 40 to 50 in good health and CMV-seronegative.

This chain uses TRBV9 with TRBJ2-3; 11 positions agree with TRBD1. CDR3 length: 15 amino acids. The V gene end was trimmed by 3 bases and the J gene end by 3 bases; junction bases not matched to a gene: 3. Germline CDR1 is SGDLS and CDR2 is YYNGEE. For the CDR3, the DNA is TGTGCCAGCAGCGCGCGGGACAGGGGGACAGATACGCAGTATTTT. Residues: CASSARDRGTDTQYF.

The rearrangement links TRBV5-6 to TRBJ2-2; 14 nucleotides agree with TRBD2. The germline CDR1 and CDR2 sequences are SGHDT and YYEEEE. V lost 5 bases to trimming and J lost 4 bases; unmatched junction nucleotides: 10. The CDR3 spans 18 residues. The CDR3 coding sequence is TGTGCCAGCAGTCCAGGCCGGGGACTAGCGGGAGTCACCGGGGAGCTGTTTTTT. Protein product: CASSPGRGLAGVTGELFF.

The V gene is TRBV27, the J gene TRBJ2-3; 11 nucleotides align to TRBD2. From germline, CDR1 is MNHEY and CDR2 SMNVEV (reference sequence). J was trimmed by 1 base and V by 7 bases; bases with no gene match: 4. This CDR3 has 15 amino acids. Here the CDR3 reads CASKRGLAGTDTQYF. The CDR3 DNA reads TGTGCCAGCAAGCGGGGACTAGCGGGCACAGATACGCAGTATTTT.

The chain carries TRBV19 and TRBJ2-1; 10 bases map to TRBD2. The V gene's germline CDR1 is LNHDA and CDR2 SQIVND (reference sequence). The length of the CDR3 is 15 residues. V was pared by 7 bases and J by 8 bases, with 11 bases of the junction left unmatched. The CDR3 nucleotides are TGTGCCAGTACCAGGGGCGCTAGCGGGAGCCATGAGCAGTTCTTC. Translated: CASTRGASGSHEQFF.

This chain uses TRBV6-5 with TRBJ2-5; D may be TRBD2 (8 bases). The J call may be mistaken, given a closer DNA end match to TRBJ2-7. Germline values: CDR1 MNHEY, CDR2 SVGAGI. The CDR3 length is 15 residues. For the CDR3, the DNA is TGTGCCAGCAGTTTCGCGGGGGGACAGCCTCGCGAGCAGTACTTC. It codes for CASSFAGGQPREQYF.

This chain connects TRBV10-1 to TRBJ2-2; D is perhaps TRBD1 (6 bases). Germline CDR1 and CDR2: WNHNN and SYGVQD (reference sequence). This CDR3 is built from 15 residues. Trimming removed 8 bases from V and 0 bases from J, with 13 bases in between. The CDR3: CASSRGTPNTGELFF. The CDR3 DNA is TGCGCCAGCTCTAGGGGGACCCCGAACACCGGGGAGCTGTTTTTT.

The chain employs TRBV18 and TRBJ2-7; 9 bases match TRBD1. Germline V gives CDR1 KGHSH, CDR2 LQKENI. Germline trimming cut 11 bases from V and 1 base from J; bases unmatched to any gene: 12. This CDR3 contains 15 residues. The CDR3 loop reads CAARGTGTGSYEQYF. The CDR3 DNA sequence: TGTGCCGCGCGGGGGACCGGGACAGGGTCCTACGAGCAGTACTTC. Variable domain in full (rest from reference TRBV18 and TRBJ2-7): NAGVMQNPRHLVRRRGQEARLRCSPMKGHSHVYWYRQLPEEGLKFMVYLQKENIIDESGMPKERFSAEFPKEGPSILRIQQVVRGDSAAYFCAARGTGTGSYEQYFGPGTRLTVT.

V gene TRBV4-1 combines with J gene TRBJ1-1; D not certain. The CDR3 is 15 amino acids. CDR1 and CDR2 from the germline V gene are MGHRA and YSYEKL. Between the trimmed V and J ends, which lost 1 base and 0 bases, there was a span of 9 bases. Written as DNA, the CDR3 is TGCGCCAGCAGCCAAGGAGCTACAGTGAACACTGAAGCTTTCTTT. Translating it yields CASSQGATVNTEAFF.

The gene calls are TRBV7-2 and TRBJ2-1, with 8 positions matching TRBD2. Trimming took 3 bases from V and 5 from J; bases not matched to a gene: 6. The CDR3 is 15 amino acids. Germline assignment: CDR1 SGHTA and CDR2 FQGNSA. Here the CDR3 DNA reads TGTGCCAGCAGCTTTCCGCGCGGGGGGAACAATGAGCAGTTCTTC. Protein product: CASSFPRGGNNEQFF.

The CDR3 loop is CASSFLGAAYEQYF. CDR3 coding DNA: TGCGCCAGCAGCTTCTTGGGCGCCGCCTACGAGCAGTACTTC. V is TRBV5-1 and J is TRBJ2-7; D gene unclear. The CDR3 consists of 14 residues. The V gene lost 2 bases and the J gene lost 2 bases, with 11 bases spanning the gap. Germline values: CDR1 SGHRS, CDR2 YFSETQ.

This clone was counted only a few times. The chain links TRBV6-5 to TRBJ1-1; 9 nucleotides align to TRBD1. The CDR3 is 14 residues long. V was pared by 4 bases and J by 1 base, with 1 base of the junction left unmatched. The germline gives CDR1 MNHEY, CDR2 SVGAGI. In DNA, the CDR3 is TGTGCCAGCAGTTTACAGGGGGCGAACACTGAAGCTTTCTTT. Its protein product is CASSLQGANTEAFF.

The V gene is TRBV5-1, the J gene TRBJ2-3; 9 bases are a match to TRBD2. This CDR3 comprises 14 residues. Looked up from germline, CDR1 is SGHRS and CDR2 is YFSETQ. The trim removed 6 bases at V and 5 bases at J, leaving 7 bases unmatched. The CDR3 DNA sequence: TGCGCCAGCATAGATAGCGGGGGAGGAGATACGCAGTATTTT. It codes for CASIDSGGGDTQYF.

The chain has TRBV15 and TRBJ1-1; 8 bases line up with TRBD1. V shed 1 base, J shed 1 base, and the junction held 2 bases outside the gene matches. The CDR3 spans 15 residues. The germline CDR1 and CDR2 sequences are LNHNV and YYDKDF (reference sequence). The CDR3 loop reads CATSRAGTGNTEAFF. The DNA for the CDR3 is TGTGCCACCAGCAGAGCCGGGACAGGGAACACTGAAGCTTTCTTT. The full variable domain, its missing parts supplied by reference TRBV15 and TRBJ1-1, is DAMVIQNPRYQVTQFGKPVTLSCSQTLNHNVMYWYQQKSSQAPKLLFHYYDKDFNNEADTPDNFQSRRPNTSFCFLDIRSPGLGDTAMYLCATSRAGTGNTEAFFGQGTRLTVV.

This clone was detected a few times. The chain employs TRBV6-1 and TRBJ1-2; TRBD1 aligns across 10 bases. CDR3 size: 16 residues. The germline CDR1 and CDR2 sequences are MNHNS and SASEGT. V was clipped by 3 bases and J by 1 base; unmatched bases: 5. The CDR3 here is CASSDRTGGVNYGYTF. The CDR3 DNA sequence: TGTGCCAGCAGTGACCGGACAGGGGGGGTTAACTATGGCTACACCTTC.

The gene calls are TRBV27 and TRBJ1-6; TRBD1 is a possible D gene (5 bases). V was clipped by 5 bases and J by 7 bases, with 15 bases between them. This CDR3 is 15 amino acids long. CDR1 and CDR2 from the germline V gene are MNHEY and SMNVEV (reference sequence). The DNA for the CDR3 is TGTGCCAGCAGTCCCCTCACAGGTCTGAATTCACCCCTCCACTTT. It is translated as CASSPLTGLNSPLHF.

The chain is built from TRBV11-2 and TRBJ2-1; D ambiguous. The V and J ends lost 5 bases and 7 bases respectively, with 9 bases between them. The CDR3 extends over 12 amino acids. Looked up from germline, CDR1 is SGHAT and CDR2 is FQNNGV. The CDR3 DNA reads as TGTGCCAGCAGCCATTTCGCGAATGAGCAGTTCTTC. Translation gives CASSHFANEQFF.

The rearrangement joins TRBV5-4 to TRBJ2-5; no clear D. CDR3 length: 14 residues. CDR1 SGHNT and CDR2 YYREEE come from the germline V gene (reference sequence). V was pared by 0 bases and J by 4 bases, with 10 bases between. This chain's CDR3 is CASSLVNSGETQYF. In DNA, the CDR3 is TGTGCCAGCAGCTTGGTAAACTCTGGAGAGACCCAGTACTTC.

V is TRBV7-2 and J is TRBJ1-2; a possible D gene is TRBD1 (6 bases). Germline CDR1 and CDR2: SGHTA and FQGNSA. V lost 4 bases, J lost 4 bases, and 19 bases lay in between. The length of the CDR3 is 16 residues. CDR3 residues: CASSSYTGGAGYGYTF. The CDR3 region has the DNA TGTGCCAGCAGCTCCTATACGGGGGGCGCTGGCTATGGCTACACCTTC.